Listed below are T cell receptor beta chains from one sample, sequenced in a study of blood T cells in healthy people across ages. TCRdb called the 5' RACE reads again in MiXCR, with one record for every CDR3 protein. The repertoire holds roughly 900,000 distinct CDR3 sequences, with around 46% as singletons. The sequenced material came from blood. The receptors originated from a man aged 25-40 years in good health. The conserved cysteine and the conserved F or W are not part of the CDR3 here.

j_gene: TRBJ1-1
v_gene: TRBV20-1
CDR3aa: SARDLRGPEAF

j_gene: TRBJ2-5
v_gene: TRBV20-1
CDR3aa: SARPSGTAGLRETQY

j_gene: TRBJ2-1
v_gene: TRBV7-9
CDR3aa: ASSLALAGRYNEQF

j_gene: TRBJ1-2
v_gene: TRBV20-1
CDR3aa: SANQRDGGYGYT

j_gene: TRBJ2-2
v_gene: TRBV6-5
CDR3aa: ASSYSGDPNTGELF

j_gene: TRBJ1-2
v_gene: TRBV3-1
CDR3aa: ASSQESGTAYGYT

j_gene: TRBJ2-2
v_gene: TRBV10-3
CDR3aa: AISGQSTGELF

j_gene: TRBJ1-1
v_gene: TRBV2
CDR3aa: VSVGGNGVGTEAF

j_gene: NA
v_gene: TRBV3-1
CDR3aa: ASSQAFPSAVYEQY

j_gene: TRBJ2-1
v_gene: TRBV5-1
CDR3aa: ASSFRGADEQF

j_gene: TRBJ2-1
v_gene: TRBV6-6
CDR3aa: ASSGRDRSYNEQF

j_gene: TRBJ1-2
v_gene: TRBV19
CDR3aa: ASSIAFSDGYT

j_gene: TRBJ1-1
v_gene: TRBV20-1
CDR3aa: SARRTGGADTEAF

j_gene: TRBJ2-4
v_gene: TRBV12-3/TRBV12-4
CDR3aa: ASSLGGRGAKNIQY

j_gene: TRBJ1-2
v_gene: TRBV7-2
CDR3aa: ASSPTVTGIINYGYT

j_gene: TRBJ2-3
v_gene: TRBV20-1
CDR3aa: SGELAGGKTDTQY

j_gene: TRBJ2-1
v_gene: TRBV12-3/TRBV12-4
CDR3aa: ASTPRDGSYNEQF

j_gene: TRBJ2-7
v_gene: TRBV20-1
CDR3aa: SASLPGLAHHEQY

j_gene: TRBJ1-2
v_gene: TRBV18
CDR3aa: ASSPGATGWGYT

j_gene: TRBJ2-3
v_gene: TRBV7-2
CDR3aa: ASSFSRGRLAGGEGTQY

j_gene: TRBJ1-1
v_gene: TRBV20-1
CDR3aa: SAKETRTEAF

j_gene: TRBJ1-2
v_gene: TRBV2
CDR3aa: ASSEDGDGDT

j_gene: TRBJ2-1
v_gene: TRBV5-1
CDR3aa: ASSLTSGGSAYNEQF

j_gene: TRBJ2-3
v_gene: TRBV20-1
CDR3aa: SVPQGGTDTQY

j_gene: TRBJ2-7
v_gene: TRBV10-3
CDR3aa: AISPDDGSYEQY

j_gene: TRBJ2-3
v_gene: TRBV27
CDR3aa: ASSYLSTDTQY

j_gene: TRBJ1-5
v_gene: TRBV12-3/TRBV12-4
CDR3aa: ANHPVNSNQPQH

j_gene: TRBJ1-2
v_gene: TRBV20-1
CDR3aa: SARVGRGIGGYT

j_gene: TRBJ2-2
v_gene: TRBV20-1
CDR3aa: SASSGGASGELF

j_gene: TRBJ1-4
v_gene: TRBV4-1
CDR3aa: ASSRTATNEKLF

j_gene: TRBJ1-1
v_gene: TRBV5-1
CDR3aa: ASSFSTGGNTEAF

j_gene: TRBJ1-2
v_gene: TRBV29-1
CDR3aa: SVTYGTPYGYT

j_gene: TRBJ2-1
v_gene: TRBV24-1
CDR3aa: ATSDPEPGTGNYNEQF

j_gene: TRBJ2-1
v_gene: TRBV6-2/TRBV6-3
CDR3aa: ASSYAPAQVGEQF

j_gene: TRBJ1-1
v_gene: TRBV28
CDR3aa: ASSYTGQGLAEAF

j_gene: TRBJ2-2
v_gene: TRBV7-2
CDR3aa: ASSKTGANTGELF

j_gene: TRBJ1-3
v_gene: TRBV5-1
CDR3aa: ASSLDGPSGNTIY

j_gene: TRBJ2-1
v_gene: TRBV6-5
CDR3aa: ASNPDRGHEQF

j_gene: TRBJ1-2
v_gene: TRBV7-2
CDR3aa: ASSFEQGMSYT

j_gene: TRBJ1-2
v_gene: TRBV12-3/TRBV12-4
CDR3aa: ASSFRGRGYT

j_gene: TRBJ2-3
v_gene: TRBV6-2/TRBV6-3
CDR3aa: ASSLSGGTITDTQY

j_gene: TRBJ2-7
v_gene: TRBV15
CDR3aa: ATSRDRTGGLSEQY

j_gene: TRBJ1-5
v_gene: TRBV27
CDR3aa: ASSSRRLANQPQH

j_gene: TRBJ2-3
v_gene: TRBV7-3
CDR3aa: ASSNHLGGSTDTQY

j_gene: TRBJ1-2
v_gene: TRBV6-1
CDR3aa: ASSGDRRRRGQGYT

j_gene: TRBJ1-6
v_gene: TRBV3-1
CDR3aa: ASSPRQGNNSPLH